The T cell receptor (beta chain) under discussion was sequenced for a study of T and B cells in COVID-19 patients. Overall study context: Blood was sampled from COVID-19 patients who were either actively infected or recovered.

From germline, CDR1 is SGHAT and CDR2 FQDESV (reference sequence). V dropped 8 bases and J dropped 8 bases, with 15 bases sitting between them. The CDR3 runs to 12 residues. From blood, about 240-550 ng of genomic DNA served as TRB template. BIOMED2 TRB-A/B primer pools were used in multiplex TRB PCR. TCRdb independently ran MiXCR on the multiplex PCR reads; one entry per CDR3 protein. The profile shows around 5,200 distinct CDR3 sequences, just under 20% of them singletons. The chain recombines TRBV11-1 with TRBJ1-2, with D tentatively TRBD1 (6 bases). The sequenced material came from blood. This TCR derives from a human donor who had recovered from COVID-19. The CDR3, as DNA: TGTGCCAGCGGAGGGGGGGCCGGAGGCTACACCTTC. It translates to CASGGGAGGYTF.